This entry describes one T cell receptor beta chain. This clonotype was seen more than once but under ten times. Its antigen target is currently unknown. The record has no base qualities; no much larger clone is one base away. The entry originates in a study of regulatory T cells in long-lasting Graves disease (TCRdb year 2021). With regard to the full study: Newly diagnosed Graves' disease patients had taken antithyroid drugs for less than 3 months. TCR sequencing covered around 13 persistent and roughly 20 newly diagnosed Graves' disease patients, about 35 samples in total. The study took place in China and was registered as a clinical trial. Persistent Graves' disease patients were compared with newly diagnosed Graves' disease patients by peripheral blood TCR sequencing and RNA sequencing.

CDR1 SGDLS and CDR2 YYNGEE were looked up in the germline V gene. The CDR3, from cysteine to phenylalanine, totals 13 residues. Only the CDR3 DNA stays, 39 bases, in frame from base 1. Trimming takes 3 bases from V and 4 bases from J, and the germline ends sit 8 bases apart. The method was multiplex PCR. For sequencing, an Illumina HiSeq 4000 was employed. To build TCR beta libraries, CDR3 regions were amplified by Arm-PCR using iRepertoire HTBI primers. Before sequencing, the PCR products went through gel purification. The published analysis was carried out like this. Gene usage analysis of CDR3 amino acid clonotypes relied on the roughly 58 TRBV and about 15 TRBJ segments identified across samples. COPE and FqMerger were used to merge the filtered high-quality paired reads into contigs. BLAST was used to align contigs to the IMGT TRBV, TRBD and TRBJ reference genes, and CDR3 was defined following IMGT. Any clonotype with a frequency above 0.1% was classified as a highly expanded clone. Shannon entropy was used to measure repertoire diversity, and the Gini coefficient was used to measure V-J evenness. Public clonotypes were defined as clonotypes shared by more than one individual. TCRdb trimmed the raw reads at Q25, called clones with MiXCR and kept productive beta chains. Entries that share a CDR3 protein sequence are merged under the most common genes and DNA. None of the V and J calls come from the authors' own analysis; TCRdb made them. Counted in this sample were roughly 440,000 distinct CDR3 sequences; roughly 15% of them appeared once. The ten largest clones represent 20% to 25% of the sample.

Per the publication, the time point label means: newly diagnosed GD, antithyroid drugs for less than 3 months. For both TCR sequencing and RNA sequencing, RNA was extracted from PBMCs using TRIzol. The diagnosis of Graves' disease was made according to American Thyroid Association guidelines. The patients came from an endocrinology department in Xi'an, China. Each patient gave around 9 milliliters of peripheral blood, collected in an EDTA anticoagulant tube. Ficoll Paque Plus density gradient separation was used to isolate PBMCs, and no further T cell sorting was performed. An Agilent 2100 Bioanalyzer and agarose gel were used to check RNA quality, and a NanoDrop 2000 was used to measure RNA concentration. The paper as a whole reports these results and caveats: Persistent Graves' disease patients showed lower TCR Shannon entropy and fewer highly expanded clones than newly diagnosed patients, suggesting clonal expansion. Peripheral blood alone was examined, since thyroid tissue, which constituted the primary lesion, could not be accessed. Persistent patients shared more public clonotypes among themselves (around 3,000) than newly diagnosed patients did (more than 850). The authors noted that the small sample size was a limitation that may lower accuracy. Only the TCR beta chain was sequenced and analyzed. Preferential use of TRBV28, TRBJ1-2 and TRBJ2-5 was observed in persistent disease, whereas TRBV20-1 and TRBJ2-1 were favored in newly diagnosed disease.

These data also featured in a second study, about T cells in Graves' hyperthyroidism and ophthalmopathy. From the second report: Stable Graves' hyperthyroidism was defined as the absence of progression to ophthalmopathy over 18 months of follow-up. Hyperthyroidism patients were newly diagnosed, with disease duration under 2 months, and aged 18 to 65 years. The study excluded patients with uncontrolled infections, other autoimmune diseases, pregnancy or lactation. Diagnoses relied on clinical symptoms, serum thyroxine and TRAb, thyroid ultrasound and orbital computed tomography. The TCR CDR3 was subjected to a first round of RT-PCR using the HTBI primer set and the Qiagen OneStep RT-PCR kit. Most expanded thyroid clonotypes (frequency above 0.001) were also detected in blood, a finding suggesting that blood repertoires may reflect thyroid immune responses. In cross-validation, a model built on a 13 V-J signature told ophthalmopathy apart from stable hyperthyroidism with 87.88% sensitivity and 81% to 82% specificity, and in testing the same model reached 80%/75%. In validation, the model predicted progression to ophthalmopathy a median of about 5.9 months before onset, with approximately 70% sensitivity and nearly 75% specificity. To identify TCR V-J signatures that set the groups apart, the researchers used a discovery cohort of about a hundred patients, made up of under 50 with Graves' ophthalmopathy and around 58 with stable Graves' hyperthyroidism. An independent validation cohort of under 20 hyperthyroidism patients and 15 or so patients who later progressed to ophthalmopathy tested prospective prediction of ophthalmopathy. The 100 or so discovery patients were divided at random into training and test sets in a 7:3 ratio. In addition, the study compared T-cell repertoires in thyroid tissue and in blood from about six Graves' hyperthyroidism patients. Once sampling was done, hyperthyroidism patients were given methimazole at a starting dose of 30 mg daily, whereas ophthalmopathy patients were given high-dose intravenous methylprednisolone. The libraries were constructed in a second round of multiplex PCR and then size-selected and purified. Libraries were sequenced paired-end with 100 bp reads on an Illumina HiSeq2000. SOAPnuke was used to process the raw data, removing reads that contained adapters or uncalled bases, had a mean Phred below 15, or lacked an exact match to the constant primer or identifier. High-quality paired reads were merged using COPE v1.2.5, and each unique nucleotide sequence was defined as a clonotype. MiTCR v1.1 was used to align the clonotypes against IMGT TRBV, TRBD and TRBJ reference segments. The analysis included only V-J combinations with a frequency above 0.0001, which together covered around 99% of the repertoires. The TCS score was defined as F50 (clonal expansion) divided by E x V (chaos), with BLOSUM62-based TCRdist calculated between CDR3 peptides within each V-J. Welch's t-statistics and random forest reduced 450 to 600 V-J features to about 12, which were used in a naive Bayes classifier (R e1071). No statistical method was used to set the sample size in advance, and investigators knew the group allocation. The paper reports TCR Vbeta CDR3 sequencing of more than 120 peripheral blood samples: some 44 ophthalmopathy, around 80 hyperthyroidism and approximately 17 progressor patients.

The specimen was peripheral blood mononuclear cells (PBMCs), collected at new diagnosis, from a patient treated with antithyroid drugs. This sequence originates from a young woman with Graves disease. Donor details come from another sample of the same person, matched by shared clones. This receptor chain uses TRBV9 and TRBJ1-3; the D gene lacks a confident call. The CDR3 reads as follows: CASSGAAGNTIYF. The nucleotide sequence reads TGTGCCAGCAGCGGGGCGGCGGGAAACACCATATATTTT.